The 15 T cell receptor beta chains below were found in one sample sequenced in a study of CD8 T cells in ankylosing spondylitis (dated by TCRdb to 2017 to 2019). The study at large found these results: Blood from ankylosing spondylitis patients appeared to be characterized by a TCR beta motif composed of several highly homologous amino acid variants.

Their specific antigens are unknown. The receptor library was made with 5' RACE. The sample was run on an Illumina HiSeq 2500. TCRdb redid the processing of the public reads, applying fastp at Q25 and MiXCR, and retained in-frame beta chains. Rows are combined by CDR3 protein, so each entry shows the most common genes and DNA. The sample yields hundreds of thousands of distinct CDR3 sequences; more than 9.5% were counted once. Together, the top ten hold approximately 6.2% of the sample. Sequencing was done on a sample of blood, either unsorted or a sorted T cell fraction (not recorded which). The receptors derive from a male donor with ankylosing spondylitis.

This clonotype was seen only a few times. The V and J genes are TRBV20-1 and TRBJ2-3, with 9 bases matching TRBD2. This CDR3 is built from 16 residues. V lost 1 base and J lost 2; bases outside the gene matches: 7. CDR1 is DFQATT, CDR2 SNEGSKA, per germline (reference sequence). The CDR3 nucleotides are TGCAGTGCTAGAGTACCCGGGACTAGCCTCACAGATACGCAGTATTTT. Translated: CSARVPGTSLTDTQYF.

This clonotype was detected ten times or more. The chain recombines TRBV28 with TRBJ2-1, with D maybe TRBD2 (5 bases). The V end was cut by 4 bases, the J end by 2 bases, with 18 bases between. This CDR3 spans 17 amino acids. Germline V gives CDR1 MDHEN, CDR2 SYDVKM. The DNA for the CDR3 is TGTGCCAGCAGTTCTCAGACTGCGGGCCTCGCCTACAATGAGCAGTTCTTC. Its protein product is CASSSQTAGLAYNEQFF.

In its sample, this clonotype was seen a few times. The CDR3 here is CASSPSQVYNEQFF. The CDR3 coding sequence is TGTGCCAGCAGCCCATCACAGGTCTACAATGAGCAGTTCTTC. The V call is TRBV7-9, the J call TRBJ2-1; D is possibly TRBD1 (5 bases). The CDR3 totals 14 residues. Germline CDR1 SEHNR, CDR2 FQNEAQ (reference sequence). V was pared by 5 bases and J by 3 bases, with 11 bases between.

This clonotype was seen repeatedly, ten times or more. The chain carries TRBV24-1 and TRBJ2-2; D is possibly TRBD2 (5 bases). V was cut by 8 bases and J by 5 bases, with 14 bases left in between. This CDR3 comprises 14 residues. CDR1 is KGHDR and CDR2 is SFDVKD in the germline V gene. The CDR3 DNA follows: TGTGCCACCATGACCCAATCGGGGACCGGGGAGCTGTTTTTT. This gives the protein CATMTQSGTGELFF.

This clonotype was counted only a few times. The CDR3 loop reads CASSSPGRTWDEQFF. The CDR3, as DNA: TGTGCCAGCAGCTCGCCGGGACGGACTTGGGATGAGCAGTTCTTC. The chain uses TRBV5-5 and TRBJ2-1; perhaps D is TRBD1 or TRBD2 (5 bases each). V was clipped by 3 bases and J by 8 bases, with 18 bases between them. Germline values: CDR1 SGHKS, CDR2 YYEKEE (reference sequence). The CDR3 runs 15 residues.

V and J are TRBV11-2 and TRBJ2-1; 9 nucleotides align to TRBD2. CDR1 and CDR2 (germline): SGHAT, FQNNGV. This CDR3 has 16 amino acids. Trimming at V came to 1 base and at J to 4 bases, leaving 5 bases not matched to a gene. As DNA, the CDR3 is TGTGCCAGCAGCTTAGCTAGCGGGAATTCTTACAATGAGCAGTTCTTC. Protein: CASSLASGNSYNEQFF.

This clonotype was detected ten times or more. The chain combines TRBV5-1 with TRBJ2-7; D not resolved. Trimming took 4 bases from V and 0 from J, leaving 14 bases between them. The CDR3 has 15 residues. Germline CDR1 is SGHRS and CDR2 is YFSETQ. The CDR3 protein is CASSLRVGPSYEQYF. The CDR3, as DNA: TGCGCCAGCAGCCTTCGCGTTGGGCCCTCCTACGAGCAGTACTTC.

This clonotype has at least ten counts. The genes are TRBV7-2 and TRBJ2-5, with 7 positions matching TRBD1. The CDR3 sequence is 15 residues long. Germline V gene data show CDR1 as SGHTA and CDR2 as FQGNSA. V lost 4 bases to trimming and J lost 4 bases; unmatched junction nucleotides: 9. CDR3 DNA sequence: TGTGCCAGCAGCTCCCCCAAAAGACAGGGAGAGACCCAGTACTTC. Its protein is CASSSPKRQGETQYF.

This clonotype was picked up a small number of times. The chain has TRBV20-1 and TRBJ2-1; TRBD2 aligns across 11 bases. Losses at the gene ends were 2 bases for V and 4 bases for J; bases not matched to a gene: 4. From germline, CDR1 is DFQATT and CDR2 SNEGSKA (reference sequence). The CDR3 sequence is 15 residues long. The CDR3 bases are TGCAGTGCTAGATGGGGACTAGCGGAATACAATGAGCAGTTCTTC. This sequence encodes CSARWGLAEYNEQFF.

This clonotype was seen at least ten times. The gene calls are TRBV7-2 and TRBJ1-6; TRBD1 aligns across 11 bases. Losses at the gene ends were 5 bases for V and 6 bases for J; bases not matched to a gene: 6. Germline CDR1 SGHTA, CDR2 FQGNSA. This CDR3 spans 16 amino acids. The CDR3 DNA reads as TGTGCCAGCAGCGACCAGGGACAGGGGGTTAATTCACCCCTCCACTTT. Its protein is CASSDQGQGVNSPLHF.

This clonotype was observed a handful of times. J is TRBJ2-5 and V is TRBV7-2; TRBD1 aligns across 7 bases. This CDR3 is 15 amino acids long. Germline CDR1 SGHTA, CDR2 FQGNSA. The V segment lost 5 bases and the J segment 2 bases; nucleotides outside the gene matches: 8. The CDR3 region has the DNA TGTGCCAGCAGCATCGGGACAGACCTACAAGAGACCCAGTACTTC. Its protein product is CASSIGTDLQETQYF.

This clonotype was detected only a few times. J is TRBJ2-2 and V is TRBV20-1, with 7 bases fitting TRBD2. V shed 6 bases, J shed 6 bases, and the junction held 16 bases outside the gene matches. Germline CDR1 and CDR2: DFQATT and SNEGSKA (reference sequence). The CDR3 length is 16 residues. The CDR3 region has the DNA TGCAGTGCCCGTAGGGCGGGAGTGAGTGACGCCGGGGAGCTGTTTTTT. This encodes CSARRAGVSDAGELFF.

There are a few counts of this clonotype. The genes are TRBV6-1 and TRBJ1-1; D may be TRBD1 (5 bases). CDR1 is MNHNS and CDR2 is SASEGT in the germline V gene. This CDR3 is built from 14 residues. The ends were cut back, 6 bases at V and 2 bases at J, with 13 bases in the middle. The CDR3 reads CASSRSGVNTEAFF. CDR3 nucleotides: TGTGCCAGCAGCCGTTCGGGGGTTAACACTGAAGCTTTCTTT.

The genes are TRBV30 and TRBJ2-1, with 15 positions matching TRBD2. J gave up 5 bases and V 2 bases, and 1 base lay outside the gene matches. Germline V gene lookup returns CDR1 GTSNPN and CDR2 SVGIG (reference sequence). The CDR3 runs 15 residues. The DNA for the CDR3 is TGTGCCTGGAGTCGGACTAGCGGGAGGGACAATGAGCAGTTCTTC. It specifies CAWSRTSGRDNEQFF.

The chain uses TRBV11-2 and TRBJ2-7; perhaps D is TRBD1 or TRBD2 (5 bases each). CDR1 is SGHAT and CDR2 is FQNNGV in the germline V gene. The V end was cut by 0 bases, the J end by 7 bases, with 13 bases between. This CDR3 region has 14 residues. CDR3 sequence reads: CASSLEFGTREQYV. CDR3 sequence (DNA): TGTGCCAGCAGCTTAGAGTTCGGGACCCGGGAGCAGTACGTC.